The 11 T cell receptor beta chains below all came from one sample that was sequenced in a study of blood T cell repertoires in COVID-19. The table came from immunoSEQ multiplex PCR; TCRdb's copy has only in-frame clones and leaves some out. The sample holds tens of thousands of clones, approximately 88% seen once. Sequenced sample: peripheral blood. These receptors were taken from a man aged 45 to 65 with COVID-19, enrolled during active disease.

The chain recombines TRBV7-2 with TRBJ2-2, with 11 bases aligning to TRBD1. The V and J ends lost 6 bases and 2 bases, in that order; junction bases with no gene match: 5. This CDR3 has 16 residues. Germline CDR1 SGHTA, CDR2 FQGNSA. The CDR3 bases are TGTGCCAGCAGGGACGGACAGGGGGCAAACACCGGGGAGCTGTTTTTT. Translated: CASRDGQGANTGELFF.

The V call is TRBV6-5, the J call TRBJ1-4, with TRBD1 matching over 7 bases. The CDR3 totals 13 residues. V shed 6 bases, J shed 6 bases, and the junction held 4 bases outside the gene matches. Germline values: CDR1 MNHEY, CDR2 SVGAGI. The CDR3 spells CASSYGTDEKLFF. The CDR3 bases are TGTGCCAGCAGCTACGGGACAGATGAAAAACTGTTTTTT.

V gene TRBV10-1 combines with J gene TRBJ2-7; TRBD2 aligns across 8 bases. Germline V gene data show CDR1 as WNHNN and CDR2 as SYGVQD (reference sequence). The V gene end was trimmed by 4 bases and the J gene end by 2 bases; junction bases not matched to a gene: 4. The CDR3 loop spans 14 amino acids. The CDR3 reads CASSATAGAYEQYF. CDR3 sequence (DNA): TGCGCCAGCAGTGCGACAGCGGGGGCCTACGAGCAGTACTTC.

The genes are TRBV4-1 and TRBJ1-6; unclear D gene. The CDR3 has 16 residues. The ends were cut back, 0 bases at V and 7 bases at J, with 13 bases in the middle. Germline values: CDR1 MGHRA, CDR2 YSYEKL. The CDR3 nucleotides read TGCGCCAGCAGCCAAGATCTTAATCTACCCAATTCACCCCTCCACTTT. This translates into CASSQDLNLPNSPLHF.

This chain uses TRBV7-2 with TRBJ1-6; 11 positions match TRBD1. Germline CDR1 SGHTA, CDR2 FQGNSA. J was trimmed by 9 bases and V by 4 bases; bases with no gene match: 5. The CDR3 runs to 15 residues. The DNA of the CDR3 is TGTGCCAGCAGCTCGTCCGGGACAGGGGGTTCACCCCTCCACTTT. This encodes CASSSSGTGGSPLHF.

V usage is TRBV3-1 (or the pseudogene TRBV3-2) and J usage is TRBJ1-5, with 8 positions matching TRBD1. Per the germline V gene, CDR1 is LGHDT and CDR2 is YNNKEL (reference sequence). This CDR3 has 15 residues. V dropped 3 bases and J dropped 7; count of bases not matched to a gene: 8. The CDR3 DNA reads TGTGCCAGCAGCCAGCAGACAGGGGTGGGCCAGCCCCAGCATTTT. Amino acid sequence: CASSQQTGVGQPQHF.

The V and J genes are TRBV2 and TRBJ2-3; the D gene is possibly TRBD1 (6 bases). Germline CDR1 SNHLY, CDR2 FYNNEI. V was shortened by 5 bases and J by 1 base, with 13 bases between the two germline ends. There are 15 residues in the CDR3. CDR3 sequence: CASSYTGPRTDTQYF. The CDR3 DNA reads as TGTGCCAGCAGTTATACAGGGCCCCGCACAGATACGCAGTATTTT.

The chain carries TRBV4-1 and TRBJ2-2, with D tentatively TRBD1 (5 bases). This CDR3 has 15 residues. Per germline, CDR1 MGHRA and CDR2 YSYEKL. V lost 0 bases, J lost 5 bases, and 10 bases lay in between. CDR3 sequence reads: CASSQESGATGELFF. As DNA, the CDR3 is TGCGCCAGCAGCCAAGAGAGTGGGGCAACCGGGGAGCTGTTTTTT.

This chain links TRBV12-3 or TRBV12-4 with TRBJ1-6; no firm D call. The CDR3 loop spans 13 amino acids. Trimming shortened V by 6 bases and J by 10 bases, and 13 bases separated the two germline ends. CDR3 protein: CASSFRGLSPLHF. The CDR3 DNA follows: TGTGCCAGCAGCTTCCGGGGTTTGTCACCCCTCCACTTT.

V is TRBV7-9 and J is TRBJ1-2; 11 positions match TRBD1. This CDR3 is built from 15 residues. J was trimmed by 2 bases and V by 7 bases; bases with no gene match: 6. Germline loops: CDR1 SEHNR, CDR2 FQNEAQ (reference sequence). The CDR3 loop reads CASTGTGGINYGYTF. CDR3 nucleotides: TGTGCCAGCACAGGGACAGGGGGTATCAACTATGGCTACACCTTC.

This chain joins TRBV28 and TRBJ2-7, with 7 bases identical to TRBD1. The germline V gene encodes CDR1 MDHEN and CDR2 SYDVKM. The CDR3 consists of 15 residues. The V gene end was trimmed by 5 bases and the J gene end by 2 bases; junction bases not matched to a gene: 9. As DNA, the CDR3 is TGTGCCAGCAGTGAGCCCGGGACAGTCACCTACGAGCAGTACTTC. Protein sequence: CASSEPGTVTYEQYF.